This note documents a single T cell receptor beta chain sequence. Its antigen is undetermined. Positively selected for CCR7, the CD45RO-negative cells used as naive CD8 cells excluded terminally differentiated effector memory CD45RA+ cells. This sample was included in a study of shared clonotypes between healthy human individuals. Turning to the study itself: Three plates were used per donor for CD4 naive, three for CD4 memory, two for CD8 naive and one for CD8 memory. Study-level results: Genetic and exposure-history diversity was limited by the small donor number.

Germline trimming cut 5 bases from V and 10 bases from J; bases unmatched to any gene: 8. Germline CDR1 and CDR2: SEHNR and FQNEAQ (reference sequence). The CDR3 extends over 13 amino acids. Some clones are missing from TCRdb's copy, which holds only in-frame ones; the method was immunoSEQ multiplex PCR. The sample lists about 580,000 clones; roughly 98% were seen once. The V gene is TRBV7-9, the J gene TRBJ2-1; TRBD2 agrees at 7 bases. The sequenced material came from naive CD8+ T cells sorted from blood. This sequence was found in a man aged 25-40 years in good health. CDR3 sequence reads: CASSAWTSGEQFF. CDR3 nucleotide sequence: TGTGCCAGCAGCGCCTGGACTAGTGGGGAGCAGTTCTTC.